The rows below give T cell receptor beta chains drawn from one sample of a study of post-analysis software for immune sequencing data. MiXCR, applied by TCRdb to the PCR reads, yields one record per CDR3 protein. Among 380,000 or so distinct CDR3 sequences listed, approximately 38% were seen once. Sequenced material: blood. These receptors were taken from a girl between 10 and 17 years old with multiple sclerosis. Both conserved end residues are part of each CDR3. The D gene is left open where the match is weak. Rows give clone size only sometimes, using once, few, many, or a class for an expanded clone.

>NA|TRBJ2-6|few|TRBV5-1
TGCGCCAGCAGCTTGGTGGCTGGGGCCAACGTCCTGACTTTC
CASSLVAGANVLTF
>TRBD1|TRBJ2-3|NA|TRBV6-1
TGTGCCAGCAGTAGAGACAGGGTAGATACGCAGTATTTT
CASSRDRVDTQYF
>TRBD1|TRBJ1-6|many|TRBV15
TGTGCCACCAGCAGAGCGATCGGGACAGGGGTTTCACCCCTCCACTTT
CATSRAIGTGVSPLHF
>NA|TRBJ1-2|few|TRBV24-1
TGTGCCACCAGTGATACCGGGACGGACTATGGCTACACCTTC
CATSDTGTDYGYTF
>NA|TRBJ1-3|NA|TRBV29-1
TGCAGCGTTGAAACGGATGGAAACACCATATATTTT
CSVETDGNTIYF
>TRBD2|TRBJ2-1|NA|TRBV18
TGTGCCAGCTCACTCCACTCGACACTAGGACTAGCGGGGGCCAATGAGCAGTTCTTC
CASSLHSTLGLAGANEQFF
>TRBD1|TRBJ2-7|NA|TRBV7-9
TGTGCCAGCAGCCCGCGGAGAGGGACAGGGGGGTTATCCGAGCAGTACTTC
CASSPRRGTGGLSEQYF
>TRBD1|TRBJ2-7|NA|TRBV6-6
TGTGCCAGCAGTTCCGGGACAGGAACCTACGAGCAGTACTTC
CASSSGTGTYEQYF
>TRBD1|TRBJ1-4|NA|TRBV3-1
TGTGCCAGCAGCCGGGGTAACAGGGGCGCGGCTAATGAAAAACTGTTTTTT
CASSRGNRGAANEKLFF
>NA|TRBJ2-1|NA|TRBV5-1
TGTGCCAGCAGCTTAGGAGGGGCCAATGAGCAGTTCTTC
CASSLGGANEQFF
>TRBD1|TRBJ2-1|once|TRBV7-7
TGTGCTAGCAGCGCGACAGGGATTGGTGAGCAGTTCTTC
CASSATGIGEQFF
>TRBD2|TRBJ2-7|few|TRBV6-5
TGTGCCAGCAGTCTAAGACTAGCGGGGGCCAACTACGAGCAGTACTTC
CASSLRLAGANYEQYF
>NA|TRBJ1-1|NA|TRBV5-1
TGCGCCAGCAGCTTGGGTCGCAGGCCGAACACTGAAGCTTTCTTT
CASSLGRRPNTEAFF
>NA|TRBJ1-5|NA|TRBV12-3/TRBV12-4
TGTGCCAGCAGTACGGGACCTCAGCCTCAGCATTTT
CASSTGPQPQHF
>TRBD2|TRBJ2-1|few|TRBV6-5
TGTGCCAGCAGTTACTACCCTAGCGGGGGGGAACTAACGGGTGAGCAGTTCTTC
CASSYYPSGGELTGEQFF
>NA|TRBJ2-1|NA|TRBV20-1
TGCAGTGCTAGGATCAGTTTTCTAAGCAATGAGCAGTTCTTC
CSARISFLSNEQFF
>TRBD1|TRBJ1-6|few|TRBV7-6
TGTGCCAGCAGCTTAGATTTGGGGACAGGGTCACCCCTCCACTTT
CASSLDLGTGSPLHF
>TRBD2|TRBJ2-5|few|TRBV12-5
TGTGCTAGTGGTTTGGCCCCCGGGCTAGCGGGGGCACAAGAGACCCAGTACTTC
CASGLAPGLAGAQETQYF
>NA|TRBJ1-4|NA|TRBV4-2
TGTGCCAGCAGCCAAGTCGGGGGGACTAATGAAAAACTGTTTTTT
CASSQVGGTNEKLFF
>NA|TRBJ2-1|NA|TRBV7-8
TGTGCCAGCTACGATGGGCAGTTCTTC
CASYDGQFF
>NA|TRBJ1-1|NA|TRBV20-1
TGCAGTGCTATATTCAGGGGAAGGGGCACTGAAGCTTTCTTT
CSAIFRGRGTEAFF
>NA|TRBJ1-4|NA|TRBV7-2
TGTGCCAGCAGCTTAGAACACCAACGGGGTATAGGGGAAAAACTGTTTTTT
CASSLEHQRGIGEKLFF
>NA|TRBJ2-3|few|TRBV15
TGTGCCACCAGCAGAACTCAGGGAGTAAGCACAGATACGCAGTATTTT
CATSRTQGVSTDTQYF
>NA|TRBJ2-7|few|TRBV29-1
TGCAGCGTCGGACAGCCCTACGAGCAGTACTTC
CSVGQPYEQYF
>NA|TRBJ2-5|NA|TRBV7-2
TGTGCCAGCAGCTTAGTTCGGGGCCCTGAGACCCAGTACTTC
CASSLVRGPETQYF
>TRBD2|TRBJ2-7|few|TRBV3-1
TGTGCCAGCAGCCAGACAGCGGGGGGTTCCTACGAGCAGTACTTC
CASSQTAGGSYEQYF
>NA|TRBJ1-6|few|TRBV2
TGTGCCAGCAGTTACAGGGAACTGACGTATAATTCACCCCTCCACTTT
CASSYRELTYNSPLHF
>NA|TRBJ2-7|few|TRBV12-3/TRBV12-4
TGTGCCAGCACCGCTGGGGGGTTCTACGAGCAGTACTTC
CASTAGGFYEQYF
>TRBD2|TRBJ2-1|NA|TRBV12-3/TRBV12-4
TGTGCCAGCAGCCTTAGATTGCCGGGGGGGGAGGTCGGCCATAAGCAGTTCTTC
CASSLRLPGGEVGHKQFF
>NA|TRBJ1-1|NA|TRBV20-1
TGCAGTGCTAGTCAGACAGGAAGGACTGAAGCTTTCTTT
CSASQTGRTEAFF
>NA|TRBJ1-6|NA|TRBV10-3
TGTGCCATCAGTGAATGGGAGGACAGCAATTCACCCCTCCACTTT
CAISEWEDSNSPLHF
>TRBD1|TRBJ2-1|NA|TRBV4-3
TGCGCCAGCAGCCAAGATTTGACAGGGGGCGCCTACAATGAGCAGTTCTTC
CASSQDLTGGAYNEQFF
>NA|TRBJ1-1|NA|TRBV7-9
TGTGCCAGCAGCTTAGCGAGTGGGGGCTCCCCTGAAGCTTTCTTT
CASSLASGGSPEAFF
>NA|TRBJ1-1|few|TRBV4-2
TGTGCCAGCAGCCAAGCAATGGGTGAAGCTTTCTTT
CASSQAMGEAFF
>TRBD2|TRBJ2-5|NA|TRBV20-1
TGCAGTGCTAAGAGACTAGCGGGGTGGGAGACCCAGTACTTC
CSAKRLAGWETQYF
>NA|TRBJ2-1|NA|TRBV7-8
TGTGCCAGCAGCTTAGTAGTTTTCAGGGGAAAATCCGATGAGCAGTTCTTC
CASSLVVFRGKSDEQFF
>TRBD2|TRBJ2-5|NA|TRBV27
TGTGCCAGCAGTGGTCCGGGACTAGCTGATCAAGAGACCCAGTACTTC
CASSGPGLADQETQYF
>NA|TRBJ1-2|NA|TRBV3-1
TGTGCCAGCAGCCCCGACCCGGGCAACTATGGCTACACCTTC
CASSPDPGNYGYTF